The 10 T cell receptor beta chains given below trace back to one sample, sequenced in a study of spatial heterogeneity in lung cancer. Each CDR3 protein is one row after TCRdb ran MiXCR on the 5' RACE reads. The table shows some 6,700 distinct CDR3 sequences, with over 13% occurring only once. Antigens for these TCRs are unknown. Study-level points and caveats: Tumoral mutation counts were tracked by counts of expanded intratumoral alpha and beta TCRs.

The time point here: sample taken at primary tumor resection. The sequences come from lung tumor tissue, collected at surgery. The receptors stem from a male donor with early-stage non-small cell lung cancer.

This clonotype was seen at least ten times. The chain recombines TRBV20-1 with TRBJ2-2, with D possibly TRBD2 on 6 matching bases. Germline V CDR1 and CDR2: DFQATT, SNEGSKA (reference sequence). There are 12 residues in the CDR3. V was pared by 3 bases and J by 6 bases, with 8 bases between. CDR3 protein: CSARRGAGELFF. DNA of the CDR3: TGCAGTGCTAGGCGGGGCGCCGGGGAGCTGTTTTTT.

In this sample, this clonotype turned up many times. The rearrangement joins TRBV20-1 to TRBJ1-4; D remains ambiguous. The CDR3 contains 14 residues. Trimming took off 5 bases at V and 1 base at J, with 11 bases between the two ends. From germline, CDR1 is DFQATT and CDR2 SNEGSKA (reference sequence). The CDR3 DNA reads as TGCAGTGCTTCTTACAGCGTAACTAATGAAAAACTGTTTTTT. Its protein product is CSASYSVTNEKLFF.

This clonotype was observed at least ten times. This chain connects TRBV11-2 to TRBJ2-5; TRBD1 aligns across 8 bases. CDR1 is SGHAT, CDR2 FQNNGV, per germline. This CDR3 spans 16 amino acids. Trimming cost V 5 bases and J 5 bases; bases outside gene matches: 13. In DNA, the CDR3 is TGTGCCAGCAGCGGTTTTACAGGGGGAATAGGGGAGACCCAGTACTTC. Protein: CASSGFTGGIGETQYF.

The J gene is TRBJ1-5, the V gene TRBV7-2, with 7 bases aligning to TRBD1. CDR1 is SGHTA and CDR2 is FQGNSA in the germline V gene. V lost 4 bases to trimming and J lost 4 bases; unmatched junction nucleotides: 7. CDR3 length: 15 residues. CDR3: CASSSEGAVNQPQHF. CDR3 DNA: TGTGCCAGCAGCTCGGAGGGGGCGGTAAATCAGCCCCAGCATTTT.

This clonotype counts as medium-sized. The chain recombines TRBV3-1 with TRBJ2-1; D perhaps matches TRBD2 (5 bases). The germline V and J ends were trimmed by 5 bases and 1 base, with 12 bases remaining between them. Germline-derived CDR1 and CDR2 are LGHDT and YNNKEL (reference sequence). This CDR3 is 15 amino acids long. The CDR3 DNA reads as TGTGCCAGCAGCACCCGACTACTTTCCTACAATGAGCAGTTCTTC. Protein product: CASSTRLLSYNEQFF.

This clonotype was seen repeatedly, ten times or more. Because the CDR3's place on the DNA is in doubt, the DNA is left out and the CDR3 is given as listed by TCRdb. The chain's CDR3 is CASSPLGMGGYTF. The chain couples TRBV12-3 or TRBV12-4 to TRBJ1-2. The CDR3 numbers 13 amino acids, ends counted.

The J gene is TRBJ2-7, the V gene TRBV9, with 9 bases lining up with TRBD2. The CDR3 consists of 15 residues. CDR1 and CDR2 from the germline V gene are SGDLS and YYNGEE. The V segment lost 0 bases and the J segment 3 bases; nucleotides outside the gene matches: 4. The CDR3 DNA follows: TGTGCCAGCAGCGTAGAGGTAGCGGGAGTCTACGAGCAGTACTTC. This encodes CASSVEVAGVYEQYF. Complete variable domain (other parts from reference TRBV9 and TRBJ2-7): DSGVTQTPKHLITATGQRVTLRCSPRSGDLSVYWYQQSLDQGLQFLIQYYNGEERAKGNILERFSAQQFPDLHSELNLSSLELGDSALYFCASSVEVAGVYEQYFGPGTRLTVT.

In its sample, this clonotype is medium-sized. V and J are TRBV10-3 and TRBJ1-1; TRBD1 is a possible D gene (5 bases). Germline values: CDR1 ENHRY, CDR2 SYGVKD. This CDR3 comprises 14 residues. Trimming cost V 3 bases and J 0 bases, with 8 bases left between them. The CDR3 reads CAISDRVLNTEAFF. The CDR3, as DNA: TGTGCCATCAGTGACAGGGTACTGAACACTGAAGCTTTCTTT.

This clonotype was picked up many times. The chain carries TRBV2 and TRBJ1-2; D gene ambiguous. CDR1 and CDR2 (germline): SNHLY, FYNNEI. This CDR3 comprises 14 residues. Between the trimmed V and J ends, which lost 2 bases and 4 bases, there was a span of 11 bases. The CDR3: CASSELGGVYGYTF. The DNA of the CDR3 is TGTGCCAGCAGTGAATTAGGCGGAGTCTATGGCTACACCTTC.

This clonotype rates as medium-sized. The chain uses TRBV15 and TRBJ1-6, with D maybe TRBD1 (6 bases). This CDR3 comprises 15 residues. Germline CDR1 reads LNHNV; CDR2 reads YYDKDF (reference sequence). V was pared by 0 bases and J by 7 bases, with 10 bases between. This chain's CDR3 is CATSRDNRVNSPLHF. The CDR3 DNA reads TGTGCCACCAGCAGAGATAACAGGGTGAATTCACCCCTCCACTTT.